The 25 T cell receptor beta chains below all came from one sample that was sequenced in a study of CD8 T cells in ankylosing spondylitis. TCRdb re-called the 5' RACE reads through MiXCR, storing one row per CDR3 protein. This sample carries 85,000 to 100,000 distinct CDR3 sequences, around 10% of them seen once, and the ten largest clones take 4% to 5.5%. Source material: blood, either unsorted or a sorted T cell fraction (not recorded which). The receptors here all came from a male donor with ankylosing spondylitis or in good health (not recorded which).

At least ten counts were recorded for this clonotype. The chain joins TRBV3-1 to TRBJ2-1; 7 nucleotides agree with TRBD2. V lost 4 bases and J lost 8; bases outside the gene matches: 11. Germline assignment: CDR1 LGHDT and CDR2 YNNKEL (reference sequence). The CDR3 consists of 15 residues. CDR3 coding DNA: TGTGCCAGCAGCCCCCGCGCCGGGACTATCGATGAGCAGTTCTTC. Amino acid sequence: CASSPRAGTIDEQFF.

This clonotype has at least ten counts. This chain uses TRBV29-1 with TRBJ2-2, with D hard to call. This CDR3 comprises 14 residues. V was trimmed by 1 base and J by 3 bases, leaving 9 bases between them. Germline V lookup: CDR1 SQVTM, CDR2 ANQGSEA. CDR3 residues: CSVEGRVDTGELFF. The CDR3 region has the DNA TGCAGCGTTGAAGGTCGTGTGGACACCGGGGAGCTGTTTTTT.

This clonotype came up many times. The CDR3 sequence: CASRTYPGTGVQETQYF. The CDR3 nucleotides are TGCGCCAGCAGGACGTACCCCGGGACAGGGGTCCAGGAGACCCAGTACTTC. The chain uses TRBV23-1 and TRBJ2-5, with TRBD1 matching 10 bases. TRBV23-1 counts as an open reading frame of uncertain function. The CDR3 has 17 residues. V lost 6 bases, J lost 5 bases, and 15 bases stayed unmatched.

This clonotype was observed a handful of times. The genes are TRBV12-3 or TRBV12-4 and TRBJ1-2; the match to TRBD1 covers 9 bases. V gave up 7 bases and J gave up 7 bases; unmatched junction bases: 13. The length of the CDR3 is 15 residues. CDR3 loop: CASTGQGLREGGYTF. The CDR3 DNA follows: TGTGCCAGCACCGGACAGGGGCTGAGAGAGGGTGGCTACACCTTC.

This clonotype was recorded many times. The chain uses TRBV27 and TRBJ2-4, with a tentative D call TRBD2 (5 bases). CDR1 is MNHEY, CDR2 SMNVEV, per germline (reference sequence). V lost 4 bases and J lost 0, with 13 bases in between. CDR3 length: 16 residues. CDR3 nucleotides: TGTGCCAGCAGTTCCCCCGGAGCGGTAGCCAAAAACATTCAGTACTTC. Translation gives CASSSPGAVAKNIQYF.

This clonotype was counted only a few times. V is TRBV5-1 and J is TRBJ2-3; 7 nucleotides agree with TRBD2. After removal of 0 bases from V and 4 bases from J, the junction contained 8 bases not matched to a gene. CDR3 size: 16 residues. Per the germline V gene, CDR1 is SGHRS and CDR2 is YFSETQ. CDR3 in DNA: TGCGCCAGCAGCTTGGCCAAGGGAGGGTCTTCAGATACGCAGTATTTT. Its translation is CASSLAKGGSSDTQYF.

This clonotype was counted at least ten times. V and J are TRBV19 and TRBJ2-7; 8 bases are a match to TRBD1. CDR1 is LNHDA and CDR2 is SQIVND in the germline V gene (reference sequence). The CDR3 loop spans 13 amino acids. Losses at the gene ends were 8 bases for V and 2 bases for J; bases not matched to a gene: 5. The CDR3 loop is CASGGTGTYEQYF. The CDR3 bases are TGTGCCAGTGGAGGGACAGGAACCTACGAGCAGTACTTC. Full variable domain (remainder filled in from reference TRBV19 and TRBJ2-7): DGGITQSPKYLFRKEGQNVTLSCEQNLNHDAMYWYRQDPGQGLRLIYYSQIVNDFQKGDIAEGYSVSREKKESFPLTVTSAQKNPTAFYLCASGGTGTYEQYFGPGTRLTVT.

This clonotype was seen many times. V and J are TRBV29-1 and TRBJ1-1, with D tentatively TRBD1 (6 bases). Germline-derived CDR1 and CDR2 are SQVTM and ANQGSEA. V lost 3 bases and J lost 3, with 11 bases in between. The CDR3 loop spans 13 amino acids. CDR3 residues: CSVEGRGYTEAFF. For the CDR3, the DNA is TGCAGCGTTGAGGGCAGGGGCTACACTGAAGCTTTCTTT. The full variable domain, rest sourced from reference TRBV29-1 and TRBJ1-1, is SAVISQKPSRDICQRGTSLTIQCQVDSQVTMMFWYRQQPGQSLTLIATANQGSEATYESGFVIDKFPISRPNLTFSTLTVSNMSPEDSSIYLCSVEGRGYTEAFFGQGTRLTVV.

This clonotype has at least ten counts. CDR3 DNA: TGTGCCAGCAGCTCCGGCACAGATACGCAGTATTTT. This encodes CASSSGTDTQYF. The rearrangement uses TRBV11-2 and TRBJ2-3; D is unresolved. Germline CDR1 SGHAT, CDR2 FQNNGV. V was shortened by 4 bases and J by 1 base, with 3 bases between the two germline ends. CDR3 size: 12 residues.

In its sample, this clonotype was seen a few times. CDR3 sequence (DNA): TGTGCCAGCAGTGGGTTGGGCAGAATCCCTGGCACTAGCACAGATACGCAGTATTTT. Protein sequence: CASSGLGRIPGTSTDTQYF. The chain employs TRBV27 and TRBJ2-3, with D unclear. In germline, CDR1 is MNHEY, CDR2 SMNVEV (reference sequence). Trimming cost V 5 bases and J 0 bases, with 24 bases left between them. The CDR3 length is 19 residues.

The sample holds many counts of this clonotype. This chain uses TRBV19 with TRBJ2-3, with 9 bases matching TRBD1. The length of the CDR3 is 15 residues. Germline trimming cut 5 bases from V and 3 bases from J; bases unmatched to any gene: 6. CDR1 is LNHDA, CDR2 SQIVND, per germline (reference sequence). The CDR3 protein is CASSRRDRVTDTQYF. The DNA for the CDR3 is TGTGCCAGTAGTCGACGGGACAGGGTGACAGATACGCAGTATTTT.

This clonotype was recorded many times. The J gene is TRBJ2-2, the V gene TRBV29-1; D possibly corresponds to TRBD2 (6 bases). The CDR3 runs 14 residues. V lost 3 bases and J 5 bases, leaving 13 bases between the germline ends. The germline V gene encodes CDR1 SQVTM and CDR2 ANQGSEA. Written as DNA, the CDR3 is TGCAGCGTTGATGGAGGGGTATGGACCGGGGAGCTGTTTTTT. Translating it yields CSVDGGVWTGELFF.

This clonotype occurred many times. The chain links TRBV12-3 or TRBV12-4 to TRBJ2-3, with D possibly being TRBD1 (6 bases). The CDR3 totals 14 residues. Trimming removed 5 bases at V and 1 base at J, with 10 bases between. CDR3 nucleotides: TGTGCCAGCAGTAAACAGGGTGGCACAGATACGCAGTATTTT. This codes for CASSKQGGTDTQYF.

This clonotype was counted ten times or more. The chain employs TRBV20-1 and TRBJ2-5; 10 positions match TRBD2. Unmatched junction bases numbered 10, after V lost 3 bases and J lost 0 bases. The V gene's germline CDR1 is DFQATT and CDR2 SNEGSKA (reference sequence). The CDR3 consists of 17 residues. The CDR3 protein is CSARDPWLAGDQETQYF. CDR3 DNA: TGCAGTGCTAGGGACCCCTGGCTAGCGGGGGACCAAGAGACCCAGTACTTC.

This rearrangement joins TRBV7-2 to TRBJ2-1, with D tentatively TRBD2 (5 bases). The germline CDR1 and CDR2 sequences are SGHTA and FQGNSA. V lost 4 bases to trimming and J lost 1 base, with 11 bases between them. The CDR3 runs 15 residues. The CDR3 is CASSSSYFSYNEQFF. The CDR3, as DNA: TGTGCCAGCAGCTCTAGCTATTTTTCCTACAATGAGCAGTTCTTC.

There are many counts of this clonotype. V and J are TRBV2 and TRBJ1-5, with TRBD1 matching over 8 bases. CDR1 and CDR2 from the germline V gene are SNHLY and FYNNEI. This CDR3 is built from 15 residues. The V segment lost 3 bases and the J segment 5 bases; nucleotides outside the gene matches: 6. CDR3 coding DNA: TGTGCCAGCAGTGAGAGGCAGGGGGCTTATCAGCCCCAGCATTTT. Translating gives CASSERQGAYQPQHF.

The chain has TRBV7-2 and TRBJ2-7, with D possibly called TRBD1 or TRBD2 (5 bases each). Trimming shortened V by 1 base and J by 0 bases, and 10 bases separated the two germline ends. The CDR3 is 15 residues long. Germline assignment: CDR1 SGHTA and CDR2 FQGNSA. The CDR3, as DNA: TGTGCCAGCAGCTTAGTCGGGACCGACTCCTACGAGCAGTACTTC. The encoded protein is CASSLVGTDSYEQYF.

This clonotype has at least ten counts. The chain couples TRBV12-3 or TRBV12-4 to TRBJ1-4; TRBD1 matches at 10 bases. The CDR3 totals 14 residues. Trimming removed 3 bases from V and 10 bases from J; junction bases left unmatched: 5. CDR3 protein: CASSLTGGLVKLFF. CDR3 DNA sequence: TGTGCCAGCAGTTTGACAGGGGGCCTTGTAAAACTGTTTTTT.

This clonotype was found many times. The genes are TRBV7-9 and TRBJ2-3, with D maybe TRBD1 (5 bases). Deletions cut 3 bases from V and 2 bases from J, with 12 bases between. CDR3 length equals 15 residues. Germline assignment: CDR1 SEHNR and CDR2 FQNEAQ (reference sequence). This CDR3 reads CASSLRQPHTDTQYF. The CDR3 DNA reads TGTGCCAGCAGCTTGAGACAGCCACACACAGATACGCAGTATTTT. Complete variable domain (other parts from reference TRBV7-9 and TRBJ2-3): DTGVSQNPRHKITKRGQNVTFRCDPISEHNRLYWYRQTLGQGPEFLTYFQNEAQLEKSRLLSDRFSAERPKGSFSTLEIQRTEQGDSAMYLCASSLRQPHTDTQYFGPGTRLTVL.

This clonotype was seen only a few times. The rearrangement joins TRBV19 to TRBJ2-3; 7 bases align to TRBD2. V lost 1 base to trimming and J lost 2 bases; unmatched junction nucleotides: 3. This CDR3 comprises 15 residues. The germline CDR1 and CDR2 sequences are LNHDA and SQIVND (reference sequence). CDR3 region: CASSIGGGNTDTQYF. The CDR3 nucleotides are TGTGCCAGTAGTATAGGCGGGGGAAACACAGATACGCAGTATTTT.

By frequency in the sample, this clonotype is medium-sized. The chain carries TRBV6-5 and TRBJ1-1; maybe TRBD1 (6 bases). The V gene lost 2 bases and the J gene lost 0 bases, with 10 bases spanning the gap. Per germline, CDR1 MNHEY and CDR2 SVGAGI. This CDR3 has 15 residues. The CDR3 spells CASSYVGGMNTEAFF. The CDR3 DNA is TGTGCCAGCAGTTACGTGGGGGGCATGAACACTGAAGCTTTCTTT.

This clonotype appeared many times. The rearrangement joins TRBV7-3 to TRBJ2-3; 11 positions match TRBD2. Germline V gene data show CDR1 as SGHTA and CDR2 as FQGTGA. J was trimmed by 8 bases and V by 0 bases; bases with no gene match: 1. The CDR3 is 14 amino acids. CDR3 DNA: TGTGCCAGCAGCTTAACTAGCGGGGGGGGTACGCAGTATTTT. Translation: CASSLTSGGGTQYF. Looking up the rest from reference TRBV7-3 and TRBJ2-3 gives the full variable domain: GAGVSQTPSNKVTEKGKYVELRCDPISGHTALYWYRQSLGQGPEFLIYFQGTGAADDSGLPNDRFFAVRPEGSVSTLKIQRTERGDSAVYLCASSLTSGGGTQYFGPGTRLTVL.

This clonotype was seen ten or more times. This CDR3 reads CASSLVTGMNTEAFF. The CDR3, as DNA: TGCGCCAGCAGCTTGGTAACAGGGATGAACACTGAAGCTTTCTTT. V and J are TRBV5-1 and TRBJ1-1; tentatively, D is TRBD1 (6 bases). V dropped 0 bases and J dropped 0 bases, with 9 bases sitting between them. CDR3 length equals 15 residues. Germline lookup yields CDR1 SGHRS and CDR2 YFSETQ.

In this sample, this clonotype turned up many times. This chain joins TRBV4-2 and TRBJ2-2; 9 nucleotides align to TRBD2. Looked up from germline, CDR1 is LGHNA and CDR2 is YNFKEQ. V was clipped by 1 base and J by 8 bases; unmatched bases: 5. The CDR3 totals 15 residues. As DNA, the CDR3 is TGTGCCAGCAGCCAAGTGTTGCGGGAGGGAGGGGAGCTGTTTTTT. Residues: CASSQVLREGGELFF.

In its sample, this clonotype was seen many times. The chain employs TRBV7-9 and TRBJ2-7; 8 bases align to TRBD1. Per germline, CDR1 SEHNR and CDR2 FQNEAQ (reference sequence). Germline trimming cut 4 bases from V and 0 bases from J; bases unmatched to any gene: 5. CDR3 length: 15 residues. DNA for the CDR3: TGTGCCAGCAGCTGGGGACAGGAAAACTCCTACGAGCAGTACTTC. Translating gives CASSWGQENSYEQYF.